This entry concerns a single TCR beta chain. V was clipped by 0 bases and J by 8 bases, with 19 bases between them. Germline-derived CDR1 and CDR2 are MNHEY and SVGAGI. The CDR3 spans 16 residues. The entry originates in a study of blood T cell repertoires in COVID-19. Study at large: The United States, Italy and Spain were the sources of the acute and convalescent COVID-19 samples. T cells, B-cell-depleted T cells, or PBMCs provided the cDNA or gDNA that served as material.

Under the authors' procedure: From reference gene primer amplification, estimates of nucleated cell counts were derived. Measured with immunoSEQ multiplex PCR; TCRdb has only the in-frame clones, and not every one. V and J calls and clone size are given by that table; D and trimming were obtained from the DNA. The sample lists tens of thousands of clones, less than 75% occurring once. Sequenced sample: peripheral blood. This chain links TRBV6-5 with TRBJ1-2; a possible D gene is TRBD1 (6 bases). The receptor comes from a woman aged 70-85 years with acute or convalescent COVID-19. In DNA, the CDR3 is TGTGCCAGCAGTTACTCGTATCGGACAGCTTCAGGCGGCTACACCTTC. It is translated as CASSYSYRTASGGYTF.